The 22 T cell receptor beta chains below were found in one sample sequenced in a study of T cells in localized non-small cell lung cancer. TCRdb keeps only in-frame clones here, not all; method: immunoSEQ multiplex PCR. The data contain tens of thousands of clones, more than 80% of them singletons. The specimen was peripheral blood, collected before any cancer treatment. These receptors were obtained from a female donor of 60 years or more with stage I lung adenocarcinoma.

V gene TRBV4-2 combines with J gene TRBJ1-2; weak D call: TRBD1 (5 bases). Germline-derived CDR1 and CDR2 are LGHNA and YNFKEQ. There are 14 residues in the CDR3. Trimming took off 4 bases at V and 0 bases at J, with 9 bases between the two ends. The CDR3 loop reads CASSRQSPNYGYTF. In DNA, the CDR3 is TGTGCCAGCAGCCGACAGTCCCCTAACTATGGCTACACCTTC.

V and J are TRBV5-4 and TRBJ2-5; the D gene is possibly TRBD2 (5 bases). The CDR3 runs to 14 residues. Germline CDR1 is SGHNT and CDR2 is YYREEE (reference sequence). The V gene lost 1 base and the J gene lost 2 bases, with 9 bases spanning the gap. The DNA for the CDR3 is TGTGCCAGCAGCTTGTATCGGGAACAAGAGACCCAGTACTTC. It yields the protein CASSLYREQETQYF.

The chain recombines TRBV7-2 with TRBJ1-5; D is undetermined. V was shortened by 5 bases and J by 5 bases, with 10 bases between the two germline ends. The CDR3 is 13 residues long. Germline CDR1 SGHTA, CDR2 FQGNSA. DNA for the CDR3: TGTGCCAGCAGCCCAAACACTGATCAGCCCCAGCATTTT. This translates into CASSPNTDQPQHF.

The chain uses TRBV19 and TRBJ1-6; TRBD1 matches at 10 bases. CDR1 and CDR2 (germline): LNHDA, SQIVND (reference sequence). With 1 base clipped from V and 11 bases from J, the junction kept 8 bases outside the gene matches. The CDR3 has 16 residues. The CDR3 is CASSIASGTGVTPLHF. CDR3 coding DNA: TGTGCCAGTAGTATAGCATCCGGGACAGGGGTTACACCCCTCCACTTT.

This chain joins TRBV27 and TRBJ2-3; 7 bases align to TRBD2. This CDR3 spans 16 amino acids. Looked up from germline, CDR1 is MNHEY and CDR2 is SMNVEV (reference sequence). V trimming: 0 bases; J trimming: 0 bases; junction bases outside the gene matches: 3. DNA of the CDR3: TGTGCCAGCAGTTTATCTCTAGCGGTGAGCACAGATACGCAGTATTTT. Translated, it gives CASSLSLAVSTDTQYF.

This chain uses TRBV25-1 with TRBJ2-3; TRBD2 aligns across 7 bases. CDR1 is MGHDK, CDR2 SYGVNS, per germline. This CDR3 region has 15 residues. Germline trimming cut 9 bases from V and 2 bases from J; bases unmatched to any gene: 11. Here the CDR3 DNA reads TGTGCCAGTCGGGGTCAGCGGGGCCTCACAGATACGCAGTATTTT. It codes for CASRGQRGLTDTQYF.

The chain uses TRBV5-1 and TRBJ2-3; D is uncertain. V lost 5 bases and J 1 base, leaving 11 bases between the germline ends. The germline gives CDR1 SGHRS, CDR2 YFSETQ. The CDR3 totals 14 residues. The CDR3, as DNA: TGCGCCAGCAGAGGGATAGTGGGCACAGATACGCAGTATTTT. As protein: CASRGIVGTDTQYF.

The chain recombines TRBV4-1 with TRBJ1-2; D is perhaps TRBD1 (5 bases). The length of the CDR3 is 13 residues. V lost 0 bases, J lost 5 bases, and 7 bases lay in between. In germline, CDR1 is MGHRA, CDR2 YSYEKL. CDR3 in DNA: TGCGCCAGCAGCCAAGAGGGGGGGTATGGCTACACCTTC. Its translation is CASSQEGGYGYTF.

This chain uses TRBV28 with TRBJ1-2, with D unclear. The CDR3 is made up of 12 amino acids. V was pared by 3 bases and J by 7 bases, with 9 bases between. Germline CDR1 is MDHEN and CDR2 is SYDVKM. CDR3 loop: CASSLREVGYTF. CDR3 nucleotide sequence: TGTGCCAGCAGTTTGAGGGAAGTTGGCTACACCTTC.

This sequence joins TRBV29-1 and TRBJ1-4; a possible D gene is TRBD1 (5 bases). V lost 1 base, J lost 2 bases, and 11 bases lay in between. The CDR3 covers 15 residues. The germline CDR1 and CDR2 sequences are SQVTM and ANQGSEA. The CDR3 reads CSVEVTGSTNEKLFF. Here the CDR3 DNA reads TGCAGCGTTGAAGTCACAGGATCCACTAATGAAAAACTGTTTTTT.

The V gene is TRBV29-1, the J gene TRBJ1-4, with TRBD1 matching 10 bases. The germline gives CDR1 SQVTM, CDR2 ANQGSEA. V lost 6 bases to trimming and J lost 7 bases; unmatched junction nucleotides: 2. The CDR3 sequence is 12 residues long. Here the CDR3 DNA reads TGCAGCGTCCGGGACAGGGGTGAAAAACTGTTTTTT. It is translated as CSVRDRGEKLFF.

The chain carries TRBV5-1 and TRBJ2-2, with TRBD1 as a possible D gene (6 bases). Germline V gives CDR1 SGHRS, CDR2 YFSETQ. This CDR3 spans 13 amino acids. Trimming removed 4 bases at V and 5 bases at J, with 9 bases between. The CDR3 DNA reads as TGCGCCAGCAGCCTAACAGGGACCGGGGAGCTGTTTTTT. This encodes CASSLTGTGELFF.

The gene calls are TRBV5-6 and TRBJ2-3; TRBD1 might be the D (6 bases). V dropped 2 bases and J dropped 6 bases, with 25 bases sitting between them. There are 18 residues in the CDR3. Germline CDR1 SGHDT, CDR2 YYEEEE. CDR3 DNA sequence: TGTGCCAGCAGCTTAGCCCGCCGGGACATCCCCCCGCCGGATACGCAGTATTTT. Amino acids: CASSLARRDIPPPDTQYF.

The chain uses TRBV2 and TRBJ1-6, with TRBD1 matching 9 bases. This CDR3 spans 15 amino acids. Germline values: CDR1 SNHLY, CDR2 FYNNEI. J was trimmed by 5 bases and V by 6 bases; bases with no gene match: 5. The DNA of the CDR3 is TGTGCCAGCAGCCCAAGGACAGGGGATAATTCACCCCTCCACTTT. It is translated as CASSPRTGDNSPLHF. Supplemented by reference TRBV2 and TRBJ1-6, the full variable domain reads EPEVTQTPSHQVTQMGQEVILRCVPISNHLYFYWYRQILGQKVEFLVSFYNNEISEKSEIFDDQFSVERPDGSNFTLKIRSTKLEDSAMYFCASSPRTGDNSPLHFGNGTRLTVT.

This CDR3 reads CASSPQGVYGYTF. The CDR3 DNA reads TGTGCCAGCAGTCCCCAGGGTGTCTATGGCTACACCTTC. The chain uses TRBV27 and TRBJ1-2; tentatively, D is TRBD1 (5 bases). The CDR3 sequence is 13 residues long. Germline loops: CDR1 MNHEY, CDR2 SMNVEV (reference sequence). The V end was cut by 5 bases, the J end by 4 bases, with 11 bases between.

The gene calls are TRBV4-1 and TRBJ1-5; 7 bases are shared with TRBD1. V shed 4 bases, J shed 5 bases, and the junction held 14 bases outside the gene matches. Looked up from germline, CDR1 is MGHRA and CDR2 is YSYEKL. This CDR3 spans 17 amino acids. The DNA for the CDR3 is TGCGCCAGCAGCCCCCCACATCGGGACAGTCTCCATCAGCCCCAGCATTTT. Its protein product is CASSPPHRDSLHQPQHF.

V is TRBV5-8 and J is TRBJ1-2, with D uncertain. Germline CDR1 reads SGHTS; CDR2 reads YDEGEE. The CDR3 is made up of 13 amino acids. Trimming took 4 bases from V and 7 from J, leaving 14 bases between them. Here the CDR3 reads CASSASHSSGYTF. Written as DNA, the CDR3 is TGTGCCAGCAGCGCGAGCCACAGTTCTGGCTACACCTTC.

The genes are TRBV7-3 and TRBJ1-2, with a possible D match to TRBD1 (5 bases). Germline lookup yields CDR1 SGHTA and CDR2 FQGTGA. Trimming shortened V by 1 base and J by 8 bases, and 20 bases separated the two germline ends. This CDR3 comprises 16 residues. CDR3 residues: CASSLSIISRGRGYTF. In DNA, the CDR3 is TGTGCCAGCAGCTTAAGTATTATATCGAGGGGCCGGGGCTACACCTTC.

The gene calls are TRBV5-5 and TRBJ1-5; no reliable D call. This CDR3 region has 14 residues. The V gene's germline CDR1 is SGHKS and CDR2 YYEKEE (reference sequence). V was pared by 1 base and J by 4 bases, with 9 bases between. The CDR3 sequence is CASSLRAANQPQHF. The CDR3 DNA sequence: TGTGCCAGCAGCTTGAGGGCAGCGAATCAGCCCCAGCATTTT.

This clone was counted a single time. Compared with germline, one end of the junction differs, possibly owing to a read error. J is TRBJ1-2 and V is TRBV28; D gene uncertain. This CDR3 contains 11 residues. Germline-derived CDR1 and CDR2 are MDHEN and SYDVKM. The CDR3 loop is CASSSRYGYAF. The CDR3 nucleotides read TGTGCCAGCAGTTCGAGATATGGCTACGCCTTC.

The CDR3 DNA reads as TGTGCCAGCAGTTCCGTCCGGGACAGGGAGGGGCAGTACGTC. Translating gives CASSSVRDREGQYV. V is TRBV28 and J is TRBJ2-7, with 9 bases aligning to TRBD1. Germline loops: CDR1 MDHEN, CDR2 SYDVKM. The CDR3 is 14 residues long. The trim removed 4 bases at V and 9 bases at J, leaving 10 bases unmatched.

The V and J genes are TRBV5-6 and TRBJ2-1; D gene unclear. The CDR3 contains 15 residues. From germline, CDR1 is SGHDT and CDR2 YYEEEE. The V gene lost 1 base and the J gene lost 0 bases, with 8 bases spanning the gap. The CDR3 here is CASSLSGSSYNEQFF. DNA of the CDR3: TGTGCCAGCAGCTTGAGTGGATCCTCCTACAATGAGCAGTTCTTC. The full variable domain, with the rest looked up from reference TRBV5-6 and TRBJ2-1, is DAGVTQSPTHLIKTRGQQVTLRCSPKSGHDTVSWYQQALGQGPQFIFQYYEEEERQRGNFPDRFSGHQFPNYSSELNVNALLLGDSALYLCASSLSGSSYNEQFFGPGTRLTVL.